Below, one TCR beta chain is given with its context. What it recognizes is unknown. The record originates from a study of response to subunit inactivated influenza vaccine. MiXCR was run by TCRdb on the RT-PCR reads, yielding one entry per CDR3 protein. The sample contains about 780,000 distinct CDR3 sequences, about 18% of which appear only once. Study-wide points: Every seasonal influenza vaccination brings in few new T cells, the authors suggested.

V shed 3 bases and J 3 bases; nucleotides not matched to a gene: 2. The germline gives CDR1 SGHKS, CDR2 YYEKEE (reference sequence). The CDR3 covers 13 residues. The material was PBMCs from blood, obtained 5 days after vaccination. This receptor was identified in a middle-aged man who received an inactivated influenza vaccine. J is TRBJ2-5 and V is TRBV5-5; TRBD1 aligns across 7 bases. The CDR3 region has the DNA TGTGCCAGCAGCTGGACAGGAAAAGAGACCCAGTACTTC. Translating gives CASSWTGKETQYF.